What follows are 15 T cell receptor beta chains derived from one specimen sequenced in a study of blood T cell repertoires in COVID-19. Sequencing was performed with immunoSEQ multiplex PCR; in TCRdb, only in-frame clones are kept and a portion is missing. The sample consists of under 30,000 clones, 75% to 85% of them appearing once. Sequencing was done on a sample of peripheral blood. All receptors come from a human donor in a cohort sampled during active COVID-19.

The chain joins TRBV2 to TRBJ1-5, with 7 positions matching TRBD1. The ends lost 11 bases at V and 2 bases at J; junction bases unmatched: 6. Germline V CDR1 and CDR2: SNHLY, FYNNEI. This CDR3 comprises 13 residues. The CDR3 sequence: CAGTGQRNQPQHF. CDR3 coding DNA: TGTGCCGGCACGGGACAGCGCAATCAGCCCCAGCATTTT.

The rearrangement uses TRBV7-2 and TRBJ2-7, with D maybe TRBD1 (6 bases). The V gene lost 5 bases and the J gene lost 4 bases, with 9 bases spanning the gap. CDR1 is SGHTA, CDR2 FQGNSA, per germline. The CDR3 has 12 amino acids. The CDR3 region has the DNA TGTGCCAGCAGCATGGACAGATACGAGCAGTACTTC. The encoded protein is CASSMDRYEQYF.

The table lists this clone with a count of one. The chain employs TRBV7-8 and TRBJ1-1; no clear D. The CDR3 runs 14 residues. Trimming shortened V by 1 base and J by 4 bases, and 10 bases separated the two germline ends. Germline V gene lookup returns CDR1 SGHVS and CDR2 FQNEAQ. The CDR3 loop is CASSLEGVGTEAFF. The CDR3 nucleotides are TGTGCCAGCAGCTTAGAGGGAGTTGGCACTGAAGCTTTCTTT.

The CDR3 region has the DNA TGTGCCAGCAGTCCGCTAGCGGGAGTCCTCTGGGAGCAGTACTTC. Translated: CASSPLAGVLWEQYF. This chain connects TRBV27 to TRBJ2-7, with 10 positions matching TRBD2. The germline V gene has CDR1 MNHEY and CDR2 SMNVEV (reference sequence). The junction had 11 bases not matched to a gene; V was cut back by 5 bases and J by 7 bases. CDR3 length: 15 amino acids.

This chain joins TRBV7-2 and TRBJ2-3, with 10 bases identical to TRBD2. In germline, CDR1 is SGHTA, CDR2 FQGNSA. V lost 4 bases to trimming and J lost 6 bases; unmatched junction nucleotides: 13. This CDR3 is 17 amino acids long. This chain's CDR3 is CASSWDTASGGRDTQYF. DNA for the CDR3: TGTGCCAGCAGCTGGGACACGGCTAGCGGGGGCAGGGATACGCAGTATTTT.

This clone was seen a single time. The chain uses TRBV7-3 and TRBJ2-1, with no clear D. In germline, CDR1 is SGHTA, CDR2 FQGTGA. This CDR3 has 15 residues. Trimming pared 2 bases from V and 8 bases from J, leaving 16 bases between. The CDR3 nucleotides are TGTGCCAGCAGCTTATCCCTCTCTGTCTTAGATGAGCAGTTCTTC. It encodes CASSLSLSVLDEQFF.

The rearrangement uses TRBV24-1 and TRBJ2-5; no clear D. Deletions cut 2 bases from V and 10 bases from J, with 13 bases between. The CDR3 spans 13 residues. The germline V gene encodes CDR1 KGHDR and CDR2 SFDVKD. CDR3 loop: CATSDWVAGDQYF. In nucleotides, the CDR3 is TGTGCCACCAGTGATTGGGTAGCTGGAGACCAGTACTTC.

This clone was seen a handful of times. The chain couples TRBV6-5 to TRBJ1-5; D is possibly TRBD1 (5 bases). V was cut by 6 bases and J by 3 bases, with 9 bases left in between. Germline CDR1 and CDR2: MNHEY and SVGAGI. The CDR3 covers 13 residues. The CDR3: CASSPQVNQPQHF. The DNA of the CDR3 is TGTGCCAGCAGCCCACAGGTCAATCAGCCCCAGCATTTT.

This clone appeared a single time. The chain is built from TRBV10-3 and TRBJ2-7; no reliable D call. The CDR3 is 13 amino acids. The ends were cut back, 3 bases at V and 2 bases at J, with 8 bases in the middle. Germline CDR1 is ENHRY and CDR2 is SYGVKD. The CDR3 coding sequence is TGTGCCATCAGTGAAGTCAGTCCCTACGAGCAGTACTTC. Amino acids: CAISEVSPYEQYF.

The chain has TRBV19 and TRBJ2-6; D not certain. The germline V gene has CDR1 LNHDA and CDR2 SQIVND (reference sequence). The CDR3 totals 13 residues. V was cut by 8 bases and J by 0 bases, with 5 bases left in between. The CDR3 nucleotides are TGTGCCAGTCAGATCTCTGGGGCCAACGTCCTGACTTTC. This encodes CASQISGANVLTF.

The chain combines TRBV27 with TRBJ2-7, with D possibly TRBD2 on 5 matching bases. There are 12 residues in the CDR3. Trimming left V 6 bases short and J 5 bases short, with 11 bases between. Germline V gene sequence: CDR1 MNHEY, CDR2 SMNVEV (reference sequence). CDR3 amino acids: CASRLGENEQYF. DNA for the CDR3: TGTGCCAGCAGGCTGGGAGAGAACGAGCAGTACTTC.

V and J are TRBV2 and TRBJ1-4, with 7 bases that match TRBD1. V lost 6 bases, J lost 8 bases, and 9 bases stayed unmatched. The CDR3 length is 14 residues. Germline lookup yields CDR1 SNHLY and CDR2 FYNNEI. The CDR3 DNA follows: TGTGCCAGCAGGGTGACAGGGTACAACGAAAAACTGTTTTTT. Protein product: CASRVTGYNEKLFF.

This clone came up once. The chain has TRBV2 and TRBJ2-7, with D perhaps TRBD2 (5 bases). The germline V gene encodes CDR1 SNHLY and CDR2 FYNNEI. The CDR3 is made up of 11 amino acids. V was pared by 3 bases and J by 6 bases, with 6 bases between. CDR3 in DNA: TGTGCCAGCAGTGATGAGGGCGAGCAGTACTTC. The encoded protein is CASSDEGEQYF.

The CDR3, as DNA: TGTGCCAGCAGCTTTGGATCCGGGACAGGGCGAGGAAACACCATATATTTT. Translated: CASSFGSGTGRGNTIYF. V usage is TRBV13 and J usage is TRBJ1-3; 9 bases map to TRBD1. This CDR3 has 17 residues. The trim removed 3 bases at V and 4 bases at J, leaving 10 bases unmatched. CDR1 is PRHDT and CDR2 is FYEKMQ in the germline V gene (reference sequence).

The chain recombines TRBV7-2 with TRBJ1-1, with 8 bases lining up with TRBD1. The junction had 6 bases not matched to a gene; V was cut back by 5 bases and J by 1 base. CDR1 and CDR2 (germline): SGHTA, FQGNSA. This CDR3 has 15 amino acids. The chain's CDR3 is CASSPVTGANTEAFF. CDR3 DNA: TGTGCCAGCAGCCCGGTGACAGGGGCGAACACTGAAGCTTTCTTT.